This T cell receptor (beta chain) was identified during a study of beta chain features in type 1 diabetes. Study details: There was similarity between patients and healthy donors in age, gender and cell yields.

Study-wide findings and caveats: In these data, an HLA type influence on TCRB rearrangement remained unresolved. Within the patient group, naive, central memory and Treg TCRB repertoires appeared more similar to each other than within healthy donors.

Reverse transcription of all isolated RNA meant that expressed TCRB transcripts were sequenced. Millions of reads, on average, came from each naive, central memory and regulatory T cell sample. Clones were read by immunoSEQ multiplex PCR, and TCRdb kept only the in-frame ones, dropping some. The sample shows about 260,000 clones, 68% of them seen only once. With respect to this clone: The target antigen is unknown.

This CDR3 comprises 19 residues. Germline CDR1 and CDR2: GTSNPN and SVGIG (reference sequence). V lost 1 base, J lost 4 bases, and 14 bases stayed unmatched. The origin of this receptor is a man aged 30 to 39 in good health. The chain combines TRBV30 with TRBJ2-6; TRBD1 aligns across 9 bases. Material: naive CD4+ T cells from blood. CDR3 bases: TGTGCCTGGAGTGGCCGATGGGGACAGGGAACTGCAGGGGCCAACGTCCTGACTTTC. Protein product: CAWSGRWGQGTAGANVLTF.